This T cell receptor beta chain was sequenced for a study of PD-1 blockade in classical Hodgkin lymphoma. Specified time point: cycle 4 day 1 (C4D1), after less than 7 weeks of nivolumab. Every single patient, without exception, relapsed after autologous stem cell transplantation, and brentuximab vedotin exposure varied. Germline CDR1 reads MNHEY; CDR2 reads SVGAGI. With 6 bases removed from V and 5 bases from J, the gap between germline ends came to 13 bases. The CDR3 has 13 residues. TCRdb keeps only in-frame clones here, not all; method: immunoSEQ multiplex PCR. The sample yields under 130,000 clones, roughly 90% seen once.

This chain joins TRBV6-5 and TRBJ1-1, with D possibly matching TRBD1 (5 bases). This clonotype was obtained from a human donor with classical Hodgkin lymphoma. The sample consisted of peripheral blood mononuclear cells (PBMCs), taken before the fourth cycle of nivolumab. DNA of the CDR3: TGTGCCAGCAGGGGGGAGAGGGTTACTGAAGCTTTCTTT. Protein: CASRGERVTEAFF.